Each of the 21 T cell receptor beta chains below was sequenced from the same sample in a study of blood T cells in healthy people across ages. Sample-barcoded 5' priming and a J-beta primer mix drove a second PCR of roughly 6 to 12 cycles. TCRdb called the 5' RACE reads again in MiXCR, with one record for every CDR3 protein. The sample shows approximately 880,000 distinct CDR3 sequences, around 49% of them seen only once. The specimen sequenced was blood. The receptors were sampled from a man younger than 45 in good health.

CDR3 sequence: CASSPRGATYEQYF. For the CDR3, the DNA is TGTGCCAGCAGTCCTCGGGGGGCAACCTACGAGCAGTACTTC. The chain recombines TRBV12-3 or TRBV12-4 with TRBJ2-7; tentative D call: TRBD2 (7 bases). The CDR3 covers 14 residues. V lost 5 bases and J 2 bases, leaving 13 bases between the germline ends.

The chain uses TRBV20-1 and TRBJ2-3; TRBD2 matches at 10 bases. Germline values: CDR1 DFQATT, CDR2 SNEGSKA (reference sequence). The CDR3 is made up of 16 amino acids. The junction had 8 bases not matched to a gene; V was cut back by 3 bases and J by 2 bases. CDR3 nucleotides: TGCAGTGCTAGGCCAATAGCGGGGGGCTTCACAGATACGCAGTATTTT. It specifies CSARPIAGGFTDTQYF.

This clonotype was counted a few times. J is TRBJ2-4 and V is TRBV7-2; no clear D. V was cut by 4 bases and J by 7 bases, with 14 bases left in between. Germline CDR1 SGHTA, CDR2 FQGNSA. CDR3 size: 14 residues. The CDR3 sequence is CASSSRPLGNIQYF. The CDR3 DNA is TGTGCCAGCAGCTCCCGACCACTCGGGAACATTCAGTACTTC.

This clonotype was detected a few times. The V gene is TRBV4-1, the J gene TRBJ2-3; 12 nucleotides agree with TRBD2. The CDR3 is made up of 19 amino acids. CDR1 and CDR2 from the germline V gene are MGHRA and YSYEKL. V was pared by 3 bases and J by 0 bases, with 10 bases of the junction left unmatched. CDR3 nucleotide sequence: TGCGCCAGCAGCCAGTCTCTAGCGGGGGGGTGGATTAGCACAGATACGCAGTATTTT. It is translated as CASSQSLAGGWISTDTQYF.

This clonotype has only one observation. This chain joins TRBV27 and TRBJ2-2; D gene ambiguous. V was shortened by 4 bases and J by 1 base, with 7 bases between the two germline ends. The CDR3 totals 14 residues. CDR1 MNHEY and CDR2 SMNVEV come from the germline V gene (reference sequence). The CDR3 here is CASSWAQNTGELFF. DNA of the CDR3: TGTGCCAGCAGTTGGGCACAGAACACCGGGGAGCTGTTTTTT.

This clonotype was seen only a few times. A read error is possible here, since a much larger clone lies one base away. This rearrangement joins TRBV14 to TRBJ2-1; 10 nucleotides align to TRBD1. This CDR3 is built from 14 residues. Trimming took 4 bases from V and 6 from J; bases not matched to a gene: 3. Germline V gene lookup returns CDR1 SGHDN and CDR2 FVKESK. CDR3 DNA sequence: TGTGCCAGCAGCCCCGGGACAGGGGCCAATGAGCAGTTCTTC. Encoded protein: CASSPGTGANEQFF.

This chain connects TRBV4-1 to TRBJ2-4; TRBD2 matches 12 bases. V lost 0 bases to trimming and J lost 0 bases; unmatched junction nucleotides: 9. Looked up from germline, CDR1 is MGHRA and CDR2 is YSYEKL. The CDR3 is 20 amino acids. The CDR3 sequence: CASSQEASGGVQLAKNIQYF. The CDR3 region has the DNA TGCGCCAGCAGCCAAGAGGCTAGCGGGGGGGTACAACTAGCCAAAAACATTCAGTACTTC.

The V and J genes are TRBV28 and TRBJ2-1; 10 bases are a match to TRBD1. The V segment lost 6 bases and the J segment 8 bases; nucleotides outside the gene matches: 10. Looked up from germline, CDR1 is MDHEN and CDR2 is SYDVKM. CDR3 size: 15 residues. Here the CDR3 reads CASSTPGTGEYEQFF. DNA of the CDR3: TGTGCCAGCAGCACCCCCGGGACAGGGGAATATGAGCAGTTCTTC.

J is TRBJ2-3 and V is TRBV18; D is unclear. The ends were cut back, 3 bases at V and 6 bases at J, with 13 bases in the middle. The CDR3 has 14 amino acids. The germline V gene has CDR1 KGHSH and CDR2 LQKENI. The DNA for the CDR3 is TGTGCCAGCTCACCGAACTACCTTTCGGATACGCAGTATTTT. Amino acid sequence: CASSPNYLSDTQYF.

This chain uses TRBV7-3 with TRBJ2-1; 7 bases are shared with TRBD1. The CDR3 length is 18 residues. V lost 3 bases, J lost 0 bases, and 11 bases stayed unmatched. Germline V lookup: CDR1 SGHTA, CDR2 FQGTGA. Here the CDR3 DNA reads TGTGCCAGCAGCTTGGCGCTTAGGGGGCCCCTCTCCTACAATGAGCAGTTCTTC. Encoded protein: CASSLALRGPLSYNEQFF.

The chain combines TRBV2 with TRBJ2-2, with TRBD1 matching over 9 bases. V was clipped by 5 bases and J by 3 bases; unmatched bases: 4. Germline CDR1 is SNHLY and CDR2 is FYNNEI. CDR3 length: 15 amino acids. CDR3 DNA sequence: TGTGCCAGCAGTAAGGGACAGGGAGACACCGGGGAGCTGTTTTTT. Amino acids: CASSKGQGDTGELFF. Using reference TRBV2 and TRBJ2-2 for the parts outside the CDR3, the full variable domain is EPEVTQTPSHQVTQMGQEVILRCVPISNHLYFYWYRQILGQKVEFLVSFYNNEISEKSEIFDDQFSVERPDGSNFTLKIRSTKLEDSAMYFCASSKGQGDTGELFFGEGSRLTVL.

The CDR3 spells CASSKTGFYGYTF. In DNA, the CDR3 is TGTGCCAGCAGCAAGACAGGTTTCTATGGCTACACCTTC. This sequence joins TRBV6-5 and TRBJ1-2; the D gene is possibly TRBD1 (6 bases). Trimming pared 6 bases from V and 4 bases from J, leaving 12 bases between. The germline V gene encodes CDR1 MNHEY and CDR2 SVGAGI. The CDR3 is 13 amino acids.

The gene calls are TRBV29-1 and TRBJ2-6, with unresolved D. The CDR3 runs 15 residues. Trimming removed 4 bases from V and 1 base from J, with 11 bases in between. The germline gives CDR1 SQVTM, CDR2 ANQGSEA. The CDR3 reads CSVVTDASGANVLTF. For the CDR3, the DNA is TGCAGCGTTGTCACGGATGCTTCTGGGGCCAACGTCCTGACTTTC.

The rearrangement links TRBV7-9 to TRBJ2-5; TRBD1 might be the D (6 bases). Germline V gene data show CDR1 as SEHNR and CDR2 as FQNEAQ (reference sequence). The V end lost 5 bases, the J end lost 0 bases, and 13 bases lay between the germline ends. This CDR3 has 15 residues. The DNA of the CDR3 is TGTGCCAGCAGCCCACCCTACAGGGACCAAGAGACCCAGTACTTC. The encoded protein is CASSPPYRDQETQYF.

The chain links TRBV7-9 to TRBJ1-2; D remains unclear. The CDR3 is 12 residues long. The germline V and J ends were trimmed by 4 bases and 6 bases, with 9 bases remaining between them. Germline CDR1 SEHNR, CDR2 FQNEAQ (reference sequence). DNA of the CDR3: TGTGCCAGCAGCTACGACCGCCATGGCTACACCTTC. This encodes CASSYDRHGYTF. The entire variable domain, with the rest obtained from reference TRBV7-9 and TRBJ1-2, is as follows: DTGVSQNPRHKITKRGQNVTFRCDPISEHNRLYWYRQTLGQGPEFLTYFQNEAQLEKSRLLSDRFSAERPKGSFSTLEIQRTEQGDSAMYLCASSYDRHGYTFGSGTRLTVV.

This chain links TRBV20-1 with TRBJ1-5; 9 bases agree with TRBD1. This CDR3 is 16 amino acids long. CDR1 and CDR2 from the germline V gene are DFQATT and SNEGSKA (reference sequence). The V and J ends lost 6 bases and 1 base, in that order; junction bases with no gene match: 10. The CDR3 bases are TGCAGTGCCAACTTCGGTACAGGGGGCAGCAATCAGCCCCAGCATTTT. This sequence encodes CSANFGTGGSNQPQHF.

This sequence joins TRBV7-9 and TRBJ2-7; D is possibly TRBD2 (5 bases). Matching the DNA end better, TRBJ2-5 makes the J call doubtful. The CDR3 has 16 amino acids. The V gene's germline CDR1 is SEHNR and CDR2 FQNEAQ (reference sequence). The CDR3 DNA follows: TGTGCCAGCAGCTCACCCTTTGGGCGGGTAGAGGAGACCCAGTACTTC. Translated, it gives CASSSPFGRVEETQYF.

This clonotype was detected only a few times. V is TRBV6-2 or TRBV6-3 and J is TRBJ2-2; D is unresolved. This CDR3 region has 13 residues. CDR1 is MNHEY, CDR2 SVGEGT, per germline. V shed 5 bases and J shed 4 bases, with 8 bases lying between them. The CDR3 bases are TGTGCCAGCAGTACAGCACCCACCGGGGAGCTGTTTTTT. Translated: CASSTAPTGELFF.

The CDR3 region is CSARGTGKLFF. CDR3 sequence (DNA): TGCAGTGCTAGGGGGACTGGAAAACTGTTTTTT. J is TRBJ1-4 and V is TRBV20-1, with D tentatively TRBD1 (5 bases). CDR3 size: 11 residues. Germline-derived CDR1 and CDR2 are DFQATT and SNEGSKA (reference sequence). Trimming shortened V by 3 bases and J by 10 bases, and 9 bases separated the two germline ends.

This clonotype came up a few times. The CDR3, as DNA: TGTGCCAGCAGTTTCCGGGACAGTAATAATTCACCCCTCCACTTT. It translates to CASSFRDSNNSPLHF. The V call is TRBV6-2 or TRBV6-3, the J call TRBJ1-6; TRBD1 agrees at 7 bases. CDR3 length equals 15 residues. With 4 bases clipped from V and 5 bases from J, the junction kept 5 bases outside the gene matches. Germline loops: CDR1 MNHEY, CDR2 SVGEGT.

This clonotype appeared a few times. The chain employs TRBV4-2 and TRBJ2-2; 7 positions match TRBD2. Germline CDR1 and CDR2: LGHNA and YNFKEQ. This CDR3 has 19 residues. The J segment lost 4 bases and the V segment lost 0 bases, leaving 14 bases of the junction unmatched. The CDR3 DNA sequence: TGTGCCAGCAGCCAAGAGGCTAGCGGAGACGCCTCTGTCACCGGGGAGCTGTTTTTT. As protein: CASSQEASGDASVTGELFF.